These 9 T cell receptor beta chains were all obtained from the same sample, sequenced in a study of cytomegalovirus exposure and HLA in healthy donors. The PCR had 60 Vbeta and 13 Jbeta primers. Here immunoSEQ multiplex PCR was the method, and the copy in TCRdb shows in-frame clones only, minus some. Altogether roughly 100,000 clones are present, 69% being singletons, with the ten largest covering roughly 3.2%. Sequencing was done on a sample of PBMCs. These TCRs come from a man aged 25-45 years in good health and CMV-seronegative.

The rearrangement uses TRBV27 and TRBJ2-7; a possible D gene is TRBD1 (6 bases). Germline loops: CDR1 MNHEY, CDR2 SMNVEV (reference sequence). V lost 4 bases to trimming and J lost 0 bases, with 13 bases between them. The CDR3 length is 15 residues. This CDR3 reads CASSSYRVGSYEQYF. The CDR3 region has the DNA TGTGCCAGCAGTTCCTACAGGGTAGGCTCCTACGAGCAGTACTTC.

The V gene is TRBV7-2, the J gene TRBJ2-7, with a weak D call TRBD1 (6 bases). Trimming removed 7 bases at V and 0 bases at J, with 13 bases between. The CDR3 loop spans 14 amino acids. CDR1 is SGHTA and CDR2 is FQGNSA in the germline V gene. In DNA form, the CDR3 reads TGTGCCAGCACCTTTACAGGGTCCTCCTACGAGCAGTACTTC. Translated, it gives CASTFTGSSYEQYF.

The chain joins TRBV7-8 to TRBJ1-5; 8 nucleotides align to TRBD1. CDR3 length: 16 residues. Trimming at V came to 6 bases and at J to 0 bases, leaving 7 bases not matched to a gene. From germline, CDR1 is SGHVS and CDR2 FQNEAQ. This CDR3 reads CASSRTGSYSNQPQHF. CDR3 DNA: TGTGCCAGCAGTCGGACAGGGTCGTATAGCAATCAGCCCCAGCATTTT.

The rearrangement joins TRBV5-1 to TRBJ2-7; D is perhaps TRBD2 (5 bases). The germline V gene has CDR1 SGHRS and CDR2 YFSETQ. The V and J ends lost 2 bases and 0 bases respectively, with 6 bases between them. The length of the CDR3 is 13 residues. The CDR3: CASSLTSSYEQYF. The DNA of the CDR3 is TGCGCCAGCAGCTTAACTAGCTCCTACGAGCAGTACTTC.

The V and J genes are TRBV5-5 and TRBJ1-1, with a possible D match to TRBD1 (6 bases). With 4 bases removed from V and 0 bases from J, the gap between germline ends came to 16 bases. CDR3 length: 16 residues. Germline CDR1 is SGHKS and CDR2 is YYEKEE (reference sequence). DNA of the CDR3: TGTGCCAGCAGCATAGTAATAGGGGGACTGAACACTGAAGCTTTCTTT. This codes for CASSIVIGGLNTEAFF.

This clone was observed a few times. The chain carries TRBV7-8 and TRBJ2-1; the D is unclear. The ends were cut back, 2 bases at V and 6 bases at J, with 8 bases in the middle. The CDR3 covers 13 residues. CDR1 and CDR2 (germline): SGHVS, FQNEAQ. The CDR3 nucleotides are TGTGCCAGCAGCTTAAACAAACGCAATGAGCAGTTCTTC. Its protein product is CASSLNKRNEQFF. Based on the CDR3 plus reference TRBV7-8 and TRBJ2-1, the full variable domain is GAGVSQSPRYKVAKRGQDVALRCDPISGHVSLFWYQQALGQGPEFLTYFQNEAQLDKSGLPSDRFFAERPEGSVSTLKIQRTQQEDSAVYLCASSLNKRNEQFFGPGTRLTVL.

The rearrangement links TRBV7-9 to TRBJ2-3, with 8 bases that match TRBD1. The V segment lost 5 bases and the J segment 5 bases; nucleotides outside the gene matches: 6. The CDR3 contains 14 residues. CDR1 SEHNR and CDR2 FQNEAQ come from the germline V gene (reference sequence). The CDR3, as DNA: TGTGCCAGCAGCCGCTCCGGACAGGGAGATACGCAGTATTTT. This translates into CASSRSGQGDTQYF.

The V gene is TRBV5-4, the J gene TRBJ2-2; the match to TRBD1 covers 8 bases. Germline CDR1 is SGHNT and CDR2 is YYREEE (reference sequence). CDR3 size: 16 residues. J gave up 6 bases and V 5 bases, and 12 bases lay outside the gene matches. The CDR3 DNA follows: TGTGCCAGCAGATCCGGGACAGGTGGTTTTTCCGGGGAGCTGTTTTTT. It is translated as CASRSGTGGFSGELFF.

The chain recombines TRBV19 with TRBJ2-5; TRBD2 agrees at 10 bases. Trimming removed 1 base from V and 2 bases from J; junction bases left unmatched: 7. Germline V gene lookup returns CDR1 LNHDA and CDR2 SQIVND (reference sequence). The CDR3 runs 17 residues. The CDR3 spells CASSIGAGGRHQETQYF. Written as DNA, the CDR3 is TGTGCCAGTAGTATAGGAGCGGGGGGGAGGCATCAAGAGACCCAGTACTTC. The whole variable domain, filled in from reference TRBV19 and TRBJ2-5, reads DGGITQSPKYLFRKEGQNVTLSCEQNLNHDAMYWYRQDPGQGLRLIYYSQIVNDFQKGDIAEGYSVSREKKESFPLTVTSAQKNPTAFYLCASSIGAGGRHQETQYFGPGTRLLVL.